The sequence of this T cell receptor beta chain was determined in a study of post-analysis software for immune sequencing data. At the level of the study: Multiple sclerosis in the patients followed relapsing-remitting, secondary progressive and progressive-relapsing courses. General study findings and limits: Samples from a shared batch, those prepared together, strongly co-clustered by F measure. People with multiple sclerosis had a significantly lower normalized Chao1 diversity than controls did. There were several TRBV segments more frequent in patients than controls, and TRBV5-6, TRBV5-1 and TRBV20-1 were among them.

Germline CDR1 reads MNHEY; CDR2 reads SVGAGI. This CDR3 has 15 amino acids. The germline V and J ends were trimmed by 0 bases and 5 bases, with 13 bases remaining between them. Presence of unique molecular identifiers characterized the TCR beta cDNA libraries. TCRdb processed the PCR reads anew with MiXCR; each CDR3 protein has one entry. The sample includes 700,000 to 900,000 distinct CDR3 sequences, roughly 50% of them seen just once. Of note for this clonotype: Its antigen is currently unknown.

The TCR comes from a girl aged 5 to 17 with multiple sclerosis. The sample comprised blood. The chain links TRBV6-5 to TRBJ2-5, with D maybe TRBD1 (6 bases). CDR3: CASSYSVRGRETQYF. The CDR3 region has the DNA TGTGCCAGCAGTTACTCGGTCAGGGGAAGGGAGACCCAGTACTTC.